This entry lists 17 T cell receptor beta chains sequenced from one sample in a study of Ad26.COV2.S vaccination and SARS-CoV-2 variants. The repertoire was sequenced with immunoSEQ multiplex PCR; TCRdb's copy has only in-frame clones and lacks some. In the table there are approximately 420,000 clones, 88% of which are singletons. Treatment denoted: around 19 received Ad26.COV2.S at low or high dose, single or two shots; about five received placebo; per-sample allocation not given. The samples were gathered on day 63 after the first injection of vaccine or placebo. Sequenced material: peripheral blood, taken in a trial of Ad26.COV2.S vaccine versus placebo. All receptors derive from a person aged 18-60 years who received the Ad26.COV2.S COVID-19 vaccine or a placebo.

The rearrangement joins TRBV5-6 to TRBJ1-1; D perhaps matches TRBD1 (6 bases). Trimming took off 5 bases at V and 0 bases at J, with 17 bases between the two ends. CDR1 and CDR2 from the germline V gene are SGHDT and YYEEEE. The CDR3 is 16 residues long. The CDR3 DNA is TGTGCCAGCAGAACAAACAGGGTAACTATGAACACTGAAGCTTTCTTT. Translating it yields CASRTNRVTMNTEAFF.

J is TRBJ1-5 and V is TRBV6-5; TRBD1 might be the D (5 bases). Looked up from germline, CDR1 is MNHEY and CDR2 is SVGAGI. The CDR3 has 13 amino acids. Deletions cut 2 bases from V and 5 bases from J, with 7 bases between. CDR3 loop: CASSYRDHQPQHF. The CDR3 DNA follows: TGTGCCAGCAGTTACAGGGACCATCAGCCCCAGCATTTT.

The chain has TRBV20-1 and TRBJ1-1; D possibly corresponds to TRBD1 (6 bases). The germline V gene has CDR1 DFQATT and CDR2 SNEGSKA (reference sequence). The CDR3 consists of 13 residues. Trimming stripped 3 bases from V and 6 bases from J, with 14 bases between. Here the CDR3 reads CSASPGEVSEAFF. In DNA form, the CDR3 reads TGCAGTGCTAGTCCAGGGGAAGTGTCTGAAGCTTTCTTT.

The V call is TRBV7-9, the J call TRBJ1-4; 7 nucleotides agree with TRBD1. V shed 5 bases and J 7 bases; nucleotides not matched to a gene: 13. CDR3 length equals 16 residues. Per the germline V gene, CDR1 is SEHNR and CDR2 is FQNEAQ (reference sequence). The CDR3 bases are TGTGCCAGCAGCCAAGGACAGGATTGGAGGGGTGAAAAACTGTTTTTT. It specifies CASSQGQDWRGEKLFF. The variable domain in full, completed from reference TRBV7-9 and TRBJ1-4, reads DTGVSQNPRHKITKRGQNVTFRCDPISEHNRLYWYRQTLGQGPEFLTYFQNEAQLEKSRLLSDRFSAERPKGSFSTLEIQRTEQGDSAMYLCASSQGQDWRGEKLFFGSGTQLSVL.

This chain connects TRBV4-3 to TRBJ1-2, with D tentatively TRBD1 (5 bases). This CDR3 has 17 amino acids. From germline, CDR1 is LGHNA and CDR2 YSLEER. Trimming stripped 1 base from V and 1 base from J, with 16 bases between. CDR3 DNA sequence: TGCGCCAGCAGCCAAGTTTTGCAGGGAGCTCATAACTATGGCTACACCTTC. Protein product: CASSQVLQGAHNYGYTF.

CDR3 protein: CASSYPGSPGFVEQYF. CDR3 DNA: TGTGCCAGCAGCTACCCAGGGAGTCCGGGTTTCGTCGAGCAGTACTTC. The chain joins TRBV5-6 to TRBJ2-7, with D perhaps assigned TRBD1 or TRBD2 (5 bases each). V lost 3 bases and J 6 bases, leaving 22 bases between the germline ends. The CDR3 runs to 16 residues. Germline V lookup: CDR1 SGHDT, CDR2 YYEEEE. The whole variable domain, remainder taken from reference TRBV5-6 and TRBJ2-7, is DAGVTQSPTHLIKTRGQQVTLRCSPKSGHDTVSWYQQALGQGPQFIFQYYEEEERQRGNFPDRFSGHQFPNYSSELNVNALLLGDSALYLCASSYPGSPGFVEQYFGPGTRLTVT.

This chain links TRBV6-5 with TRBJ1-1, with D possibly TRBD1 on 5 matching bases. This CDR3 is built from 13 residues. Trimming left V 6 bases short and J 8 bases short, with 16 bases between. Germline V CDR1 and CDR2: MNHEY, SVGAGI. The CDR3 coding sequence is TGTGCCAGCAGCCCGACCGGGACGTTGGAAGCTTTCTTT. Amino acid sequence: CASSPTGTLEAFF.

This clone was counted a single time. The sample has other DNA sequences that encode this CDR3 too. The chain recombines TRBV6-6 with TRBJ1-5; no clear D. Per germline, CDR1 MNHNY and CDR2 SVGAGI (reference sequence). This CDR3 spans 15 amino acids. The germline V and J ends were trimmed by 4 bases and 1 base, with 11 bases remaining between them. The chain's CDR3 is CASSSLGGSNQPQHF. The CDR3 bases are TGTGCCAGCAGTTCCCTCGGAGGGAGCAATCAGCCCCAGCATTTT.

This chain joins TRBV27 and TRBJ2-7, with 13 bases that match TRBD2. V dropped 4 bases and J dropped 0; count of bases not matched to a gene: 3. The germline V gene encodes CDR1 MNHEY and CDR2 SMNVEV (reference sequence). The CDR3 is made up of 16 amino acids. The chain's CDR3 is CASSSGLAGLSYEQYF. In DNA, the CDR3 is TGTGCCAGCAGTTCGGGACTAGCGGGGCTCTCCTACGAGCAGTACTTC.

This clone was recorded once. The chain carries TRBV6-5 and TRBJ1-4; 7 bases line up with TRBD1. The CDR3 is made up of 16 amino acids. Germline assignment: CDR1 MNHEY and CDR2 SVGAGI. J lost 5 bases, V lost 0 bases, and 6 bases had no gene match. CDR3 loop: CASSYSWEQGNEKLFF. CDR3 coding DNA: TGTGCCAGCAGTTACTCGTGGGAACAGGGGAATGAAAAACTGTTTTTT.

CDR3 nucleotides: TGTGCCAGCAGCTCCTCAGTGAACACTGAAGCTTTCTTT. The encoded protein is CASSSSVNTEAFF. V gene TRBV9 combines with J gene TRBJ1-1; no definite D call. The CDR3 loop spans 13 amino acids. Trimming took 4 bases from V and 0 from J, leaving 7 bases between them. Germline CDR1 reads SGDLS; CDR2 reads YYNGEE.

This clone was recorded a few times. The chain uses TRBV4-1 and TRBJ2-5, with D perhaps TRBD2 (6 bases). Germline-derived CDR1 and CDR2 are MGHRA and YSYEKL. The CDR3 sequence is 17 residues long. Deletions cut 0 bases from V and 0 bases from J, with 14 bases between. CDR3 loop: CASSQDREAYYQETQYF. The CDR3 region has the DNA TGCGCCAGCAGCCAAGACAGGGAGGCGTACTACCAAGAGACCCAGTACTTC.

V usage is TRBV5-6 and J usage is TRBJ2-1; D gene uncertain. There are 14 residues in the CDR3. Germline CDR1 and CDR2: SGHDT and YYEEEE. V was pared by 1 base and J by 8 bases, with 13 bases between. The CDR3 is CASSLFLGRDEQFF. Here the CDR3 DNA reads TGTGCCAGCAGCTTGTTTCTAGGCCGGGATGAGCAGTTCTTC.

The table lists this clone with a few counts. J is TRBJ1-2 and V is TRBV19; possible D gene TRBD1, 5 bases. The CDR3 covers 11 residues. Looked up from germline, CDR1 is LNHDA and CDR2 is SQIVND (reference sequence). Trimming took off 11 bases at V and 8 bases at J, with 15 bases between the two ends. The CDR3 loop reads CAFRRGKGYTF. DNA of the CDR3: TGTGCCTTTAGACGGGGGAAAGGCTACACCTTC.

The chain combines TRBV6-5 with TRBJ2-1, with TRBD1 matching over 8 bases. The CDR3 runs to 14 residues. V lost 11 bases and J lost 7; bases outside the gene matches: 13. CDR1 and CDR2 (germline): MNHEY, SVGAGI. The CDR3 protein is CAGLQGAHLNEQFF. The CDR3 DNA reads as TGTGCCGGGTTGCAGGGGGCGCATTTAAATGAGCAGTTCTTC.

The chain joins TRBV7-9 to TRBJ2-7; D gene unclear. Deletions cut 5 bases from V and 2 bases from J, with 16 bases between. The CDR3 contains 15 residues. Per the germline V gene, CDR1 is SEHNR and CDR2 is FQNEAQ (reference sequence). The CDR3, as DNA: TGTGCCAGCAGCCTAGGAACACCCAACACCTACGAGCAGTACTTC. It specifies CASSLGTPNTYEQYF.

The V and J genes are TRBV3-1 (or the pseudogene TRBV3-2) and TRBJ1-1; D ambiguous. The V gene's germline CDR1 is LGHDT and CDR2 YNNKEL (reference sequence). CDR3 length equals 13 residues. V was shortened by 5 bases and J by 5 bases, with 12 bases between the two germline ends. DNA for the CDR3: TGTGCCAGCAGCAAAAAAGTGATGACTGAAGCTTTCTTT. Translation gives CASSKKVMTEAFF.